This T cell receptor (beta chain) was found in a study of blood T cell repertoires in COVID-19. TCRdb's copy holds only in-frame clones and misses some; the assay was immunoSEQ multiplex PCR. Of some 430,000 clones in the sample, 90% were seen once. The V and J ends lost 4 bases and 7 bases, in that order; junction bases with no gene match: 11. The CDR3 spans 16 residues. Germline V gives CDR1 MNHEY, CDR2 SMNVEV (reference sequence). This chain links TRBV27 with TRBJ2-1, with 9 bases matching TRBD2. The TCR originated in a man aged 18 to 30 who had recovered from COVID-19. Sequencing was done on a sample of PBMCs or T cells enriched from blood (not recorded which). The CDR3 sequence: CASSSLLREGRNEQFF. CDR3 in DNA: TGTGCCAGCAGTTCCCTTTTGCGGGAGGGCCGGAATGAGCAGTTCTTC.